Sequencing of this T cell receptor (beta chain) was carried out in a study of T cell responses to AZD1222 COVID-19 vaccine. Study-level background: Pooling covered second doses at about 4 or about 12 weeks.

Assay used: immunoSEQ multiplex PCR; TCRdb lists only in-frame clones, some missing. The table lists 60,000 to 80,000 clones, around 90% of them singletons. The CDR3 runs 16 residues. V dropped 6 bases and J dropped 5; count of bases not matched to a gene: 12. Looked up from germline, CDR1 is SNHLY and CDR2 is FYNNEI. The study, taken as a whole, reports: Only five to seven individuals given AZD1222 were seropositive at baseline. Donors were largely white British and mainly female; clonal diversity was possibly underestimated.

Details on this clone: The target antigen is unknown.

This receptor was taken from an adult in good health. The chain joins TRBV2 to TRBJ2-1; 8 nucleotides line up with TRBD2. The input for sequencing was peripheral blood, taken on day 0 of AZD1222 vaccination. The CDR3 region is CASRAPWAGGNNEQFF. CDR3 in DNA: TGTGCCAGCAGAGCCCCCTGGGCGGGGGGTAACAATGAGCAGTTCTTC.